This TCR beta chain comes out of a study of blood T cell repertoires in COVID-19. Overall study context: The cDNA or gDNA used as material had been derived from T cells, B-cell-depleted T cells, or PBMCs.

The table came from immunoSEQ multiplex PCR; TCRdb's copy has only in-frame clones and leaves some out. Of around 390,000 clones detected, more than 75% appear once; the ten largest clones hold roughly 9.4%. The germline V and J ends were trimmed by 0 bases and 0 bases, with 6 bases remaining between them. The length of the CDR3 is 16 residues. From germline, CDR1 is LGHNA and CDR2 YSLEER. Recovery among Cohort 3 donors was established by two negative PCRs, clearance, or symptom resolution. Sequencing was performed on PBMCs or T cells enriched from blood (not recorded which). The sequence came from a woman in her 50s who had recovered from COVID-19. The gene calls are TRBV4-3 and TRBJ1-6; D gene uncertain. The CDR3 reads CASSQDRSSYNSPLHF. Written as DNA, the CDR3 is TGCGCCAGCAGCCAAGATCGGAGCTCCTATAATTCACCCCTCCACTTT.